This TCR beta chain was captured by sequencing in a study of blood T cell repertoires in COVID-19 (TCRdb year 2020). With regard to the full study: The collaborator samples originated in the United States, Italy and Spain and spanned the acute and convalescent phases of COVID-19. The material from the prospective study consisted of cDNA or gDNA derived from T cells, B-cell-depleted T cells, or PBMCs. Deeply sampled blood TCRbeta repertoires from subjects exposed to, actively infected with, or recovered from COVID-19 were included in the dataset. The repertoires were released in a freely available public database meant as a resource for research on the immune response to SARS-CoV-2. Samples came from the ongoing ImmuneRACE study (first 160 participants) plus 1,254 subjects from 6 global collaborators. Sample metadata almost always included a de-identified subject ID, COVID-19 status, age in years and sex. Where available, HLA class I and class II types were taken from metadata supplied by the sample provider and were not determined by assay-based typing.

TCRbeta CDR3 regions were amplified from genomic DNA by means of the immunoSEQ Assay, a bias-controlled multiplex PCR. Turning to the authors' computational methods: The number of nucleated cells in each sample was estimated by amplification of reference gene primers within the assay. To quantify the absolute abundance of each unique TCRbeta CDR3 rearrangement, sequence reads were collapsed and filtered. For each sample, productive Simpson clonality was calculated as the square root of Simpson's diversity index over productive rearrangements. Not all clones reach the TCRdb copy of this immuneACCESS table, which keeps in-frame sequences only. Checked studies attribute under half of the gap to unresolved V genes and leave the rest unexplained. V and J calls and clone size come straight from that table; D and trimming were deduced from the DNA. Recorded for this sample are approximately 250,000 clones; 86% of them occurred a single time. 5% to 6% of the sample belongs to the ten largest clones.

The germline ends are 10 bases apart after V is trimmed by 1 base and J by 0 bases. The germline V gene sets CDR1 to MNHNS and CDR2 to SASEGT. Including cysteine and phenylalanine, the CDR3 has 16 amino acids. Left in the record is the CDR3 DNA by itself, 48 bases read in frame from the first base. General conclusions and limits of the study: Clinical and demographic metadata were provided uncurated, with the amount varying by source and participant.

Comments on this clone: Its antigen is currently not known. No base quality values were provided; no much bigger clone lies one nucleotide off.

One collaborating source in Seattle enrolled patients while the patients were actively infected and followed the patients over time throughout the course of disease. The collaborating institutions used their own protocols to collect whole blood in K2EDTA tubes. Collaborator samples were shipped for TCRbeta analysis as frozen whole blood, isolated PBMCs, or DNA extracted from either sample type. The sequence is built from TRBV6-1 and TRBJ1-5; no D gene call is confident. Sample: peripheral blood. The source is a woman aged 80 or over with COVID-19, enrolled during active disease. The CDR3 reads CASSEGLIYSNQPQHF. The DNA is TGTGCCAGCAGTGAAGGTCTTATCTATAGCAATCAGCCCCAGCATTTT.